A selection of T cell receptor beta chains follows, all from one sample in a study of cytomegalovirus exposure and HLA in healthy donors. Produced via immunoSEQ multiplex PCR; TCRdb's table is partial and in-frame only. Altogether about 89,000 clones are present, around 77% being singletons, with the ten largest covering roughly 3.5%. Sequenced material: PBMCs. The receptor source for this set is a man under 40 in good health and CMV-seronegative. Each CDR3 is given with its conserved first and last residue. A D gene is named only where the DNA matches it firmly. Part of the rows lack a size; the others show once, few, many or a class for expanded clones.

cdr3_nt,cdr3_aa,v_call,d_call,clone_size,j_call
TGTGCCAGGAAAACAGGGGTCGCCGCCGCTAATGAGCAGTTCTTC,CARKTGVAAANEQFF,TRBV2,TRBD1,once,TRBJ2-1
TGTGCCTGGAGCCTTACAGGGGGCTTTTGCACCTTC,CAWSLTGGFCTF,TRBV30,TRBD1,.,TRBJ1-2
TGTGCCATGACACAGGAGACCTACTCTGGGGCCAACGTCCTGACTTTC,CAMTQETYSGANVLTF,TRBV10-3,.,.,TRBJ2-6
TGTGCCAGCACCCCAACGACAGGCCTCAATGAGCAATTCTTC,CASTPTTGLNEQFF,TRBV11-2,.,.,TRBJ2-1
TGTGCCAGCAGCGTCACAGGGGACGGAAAGTACTTC,CASSVTGDGKYF,TRBV7-9,TRBD1,.,TRBJ2-7
TGTGCCAGCAGTGAAGCCAGGGGGCTAAATATAAACACCATATATTTT,CASSEARGLNINTIYF,TRBV6-1,TRBD1,.,TRBJ1-3
TGCGCCAGCAGCTTGGGGGGGGTCGGTGGGGCCAACGTCCTGACTTTC,CASSLGGVGGANVLTF,TRBV5-1,.,.,TRBJ2-6
TGTGCCAGCAGGGGGGGGACAGGGGGATGGCAGCCCCAGCATTTT,CASRGGTGGWQPQHF,TRBV28,TRBD1,few,TRBJ1-5
TGTGCCAGTAGTGTCGACGGGATCACTGAAGCTTTCTTT,CASSVDGITEAFF,TRBV19,.,.,TRBJ1-1
TGTGCCAGCAGCACTCGACTAGCGGGGGTGGAGCTGTTTTTT,CASSTRLAGVELFF,TRBV7-2,TRBD2,.,TRBJ2-2
TGTGTCACGGGTGGTAGCGGGAGCACAGATACGCAGTATTTT,CVTGGSGSTDTQYF,TRBV28,TRBD2,.,TRBJ2-3
TGTGCCAGCAGCCGACCGACAGGGTGGACCACCGGGGAGCTGTTTTTT,CASSRPTGWTTGELFF,TRBV5-6,TRBD1,.,TRBJ2-2
TGTGCCAGCGTATTTATCGGGGTTAGCAATCAGCCCCAGCATTTT,CASVFIGVSNQPQHF,TRBV18,.,.,TRBJ1-5
TGCAGCGTCGCCGAGGGCGCCTCCTACAATGAGCAGTTCTTC,CSVAEGASYNEQFF,TRBV29-1,.,.,TRBJ2-1
TGTGCCCCGACCCTCGGGTCTACTAATGAAAAACTGTTTTTT,CAPTLGSTNEKLFF,TRBV7-9,.,.,TRBJ1-4
TGTGCCAGCAGTGTTCCAGCGGGAGGGATAGATACGCAGTATTTT,CASSVPAGGIDTQYF,TRBV2,TRBD2,once,TRBJ2-3
TGTGCCGCAACCCAAGACCGACAGAACTATGGCTACACCTTC,CAATQDRQNYGYTF,TRBV6-5,.,.,TRBJ1-2
TGTGCCAGCAGCTTGGCCATCGGGGGGGCCACTGAAGCTTTCTTT,CASSLAIGGATEAFF,TRBV5-4,.,.,TRBJ1-1
TGTGCCAGCAGTGAAGCCTTACAGGCGACCTACAATGAGCAGTTCTTC,CASSEALQATYNEQFF,TRBV2,.,.,TRBJ2-1
TGTGCCAGCCATGAGCCGGGGGGGGTCAATGAGCAGTTCTTC,CASHEPGGVNEQFF,TRBV28,TRBD2,once,TRBJ2-1
TGTGCCAGCAGCTACAGGCTTGGGGTCTCTGGAAACACCATATATTTT,CASSYRLGVSGNTIYF,TRBV7-9,.,.,TRBJ1-3
TGCGCCAGCAGCCAAGATACGGCAGGGATCCCGGAAAAACTGTTTTTT,CASSQDTAGIPEKLFF,TRBV4-1,.,.,TRBJ1-4
TGTGCCAGCAGCATTCCGACAGGGCGTCGCGAGCAGTACTTC,CASSIPTGRREQYF,TRBV21-1,.,.,TRBJ2-7